This T cell receptor (beta chain) comes out of a study of T-cell memory formation after mild COVID-19. Looking at the study overall: TCR clusters mostly belonged to single donors. Study outcomes and limitations: CD8+ contracting clones occupied EMRA, while CD4+ ones occupied mainly CM and EM.

A single record per CDR3 protein comes from TCRdb applying MiXCR to the 5' RACE reads. The sample holds about 610,000 distinct CDR3 sequences, around 16% seen once. The CDR3 is made up of 17 amino acids. Unmatched junction bases numbered 9, after V lost 3 bases and J lost 4 bases. Looked up from germline, CDR1 is MGHRA and CDR2 is YSYEKL. Of note for this clonotype: Its specificity is unknown.

Sequencing was performed on PBMCs or a T cell subset sorted from them (not recorded which). This clonotype originated in an adult woman who had mild COVID-19 (a few samples of this study predate the infection). Cell type and time point are not known. This chain joins TRBV4-1 and TRBJ2-1; 10 nucleotides agree with TRBD2. CDR3 bases: TGCGCCAGCAGCCACCCCCCCGGACTAGCGGCGTACAATGAGCAGTTCTTC. Its translation: CASSHPPGLAAYNEQFF.